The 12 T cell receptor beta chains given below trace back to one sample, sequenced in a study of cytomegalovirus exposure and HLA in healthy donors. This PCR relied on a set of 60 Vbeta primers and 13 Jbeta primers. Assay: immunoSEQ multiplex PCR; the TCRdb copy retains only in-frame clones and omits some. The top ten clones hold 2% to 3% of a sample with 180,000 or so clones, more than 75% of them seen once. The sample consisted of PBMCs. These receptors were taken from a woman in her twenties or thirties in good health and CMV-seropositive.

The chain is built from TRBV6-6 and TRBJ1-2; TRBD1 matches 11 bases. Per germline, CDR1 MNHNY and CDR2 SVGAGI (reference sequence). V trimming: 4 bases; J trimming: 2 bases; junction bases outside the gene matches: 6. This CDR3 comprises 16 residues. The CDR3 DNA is TGTGCCAGCAGTTCCGGACAGGGGGCGTACAACTATGGCTACACCTTC. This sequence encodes CASSSGQGAYNYGYTF.

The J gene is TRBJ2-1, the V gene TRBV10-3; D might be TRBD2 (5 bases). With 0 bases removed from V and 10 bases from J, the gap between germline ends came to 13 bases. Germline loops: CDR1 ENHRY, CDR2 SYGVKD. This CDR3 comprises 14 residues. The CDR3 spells CAISESSLRREQFF. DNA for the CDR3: TGTGCCATCAGTGAGTCGTCACTCCGGAGGGAGCAGTTCTTC.

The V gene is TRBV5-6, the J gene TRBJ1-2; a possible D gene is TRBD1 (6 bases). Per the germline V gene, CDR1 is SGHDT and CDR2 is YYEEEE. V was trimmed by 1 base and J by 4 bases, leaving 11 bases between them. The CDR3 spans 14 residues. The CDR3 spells CASSLRTASYGYTF. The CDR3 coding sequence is TGTGCCAGCAGCTTGAGGACAGCCTCCTATGGCTACACCTTC.

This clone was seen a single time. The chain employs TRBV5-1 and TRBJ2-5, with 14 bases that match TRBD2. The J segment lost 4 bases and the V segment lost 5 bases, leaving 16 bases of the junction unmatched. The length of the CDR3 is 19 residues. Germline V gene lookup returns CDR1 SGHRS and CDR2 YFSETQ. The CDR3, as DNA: TGCGCCAGCAGGACTAATCGACTAGCGGGGGGGATTATGGCAGAGACCCAGTACTTC. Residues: CASRTNRLAGGIMAETQYF. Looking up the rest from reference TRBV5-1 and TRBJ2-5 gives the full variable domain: KAGVTQTPRYLIKTRGQQVTLSCSPISGHRSVSWYQQTPGQGLQFLFEYFSETQRNKGNFPGRFSGRQFSNSRSEMNVSTLELGDSALYLCASRTNRLAGGIMAETQYFGPGTRLLVL.

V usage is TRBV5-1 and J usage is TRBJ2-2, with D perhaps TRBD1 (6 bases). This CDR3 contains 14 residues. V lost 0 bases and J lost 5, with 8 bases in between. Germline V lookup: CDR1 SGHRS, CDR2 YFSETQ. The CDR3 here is CASSLGTATGELFF. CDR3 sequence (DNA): TGCGCCAGCAGCTTGGGGACAGCAACCGGGGAGCTGTTTTTT.

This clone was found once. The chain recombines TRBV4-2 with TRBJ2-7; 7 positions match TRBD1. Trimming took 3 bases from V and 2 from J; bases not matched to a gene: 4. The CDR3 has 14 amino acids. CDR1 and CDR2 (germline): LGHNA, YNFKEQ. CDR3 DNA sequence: TGTGCCAGCAGCCAGAAAACAGGGGCCTACGAGCAGTACTTC. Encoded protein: CASSQKTGAYEQYF.

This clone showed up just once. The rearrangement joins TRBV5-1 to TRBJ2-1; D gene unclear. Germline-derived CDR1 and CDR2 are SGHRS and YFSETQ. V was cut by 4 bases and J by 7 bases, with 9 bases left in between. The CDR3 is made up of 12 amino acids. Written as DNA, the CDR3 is TGCGCCAGCAGCCTGGGCGGAAATGAGCAGTTCTTC. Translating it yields CASSLGGNEQFF.

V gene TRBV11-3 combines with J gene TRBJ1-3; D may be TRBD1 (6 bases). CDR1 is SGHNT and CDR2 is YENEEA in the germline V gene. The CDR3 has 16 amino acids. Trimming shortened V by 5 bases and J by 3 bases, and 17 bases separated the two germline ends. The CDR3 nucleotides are TGTGCCAGCAGCCTCCAGACAGGACGAGATGGAAACACCATATATTTT. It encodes CASSLQTGRDGNTIYF.

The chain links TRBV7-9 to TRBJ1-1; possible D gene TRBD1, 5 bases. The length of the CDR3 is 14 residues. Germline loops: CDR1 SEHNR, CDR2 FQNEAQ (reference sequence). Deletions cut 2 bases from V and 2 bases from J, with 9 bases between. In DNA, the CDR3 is TGTGCCAGCAGCTTACTACAGGCTAACACTGAAGCTTTCTTT. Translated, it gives CASSLLQANTEAFF. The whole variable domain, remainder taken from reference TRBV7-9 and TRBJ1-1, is DTGVSQNPRHKITKRGQNVTFRCDPISEHNRLYWYRQTLGQGPEFLTYFQNEAQLEKSRLLSDRFSAERPKGSFSTLEIQRTEQGDSAMYLCASSLLQANTEAFFGQGTRLTVV.

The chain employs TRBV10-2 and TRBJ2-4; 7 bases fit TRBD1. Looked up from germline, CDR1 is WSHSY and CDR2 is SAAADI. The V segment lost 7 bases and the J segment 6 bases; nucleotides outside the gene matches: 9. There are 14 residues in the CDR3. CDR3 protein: CASIPGTARNIQYF. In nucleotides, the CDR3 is TGCGCCAGCATTCCGGGGACAGCGAGAAACATTCAGTACTTC.

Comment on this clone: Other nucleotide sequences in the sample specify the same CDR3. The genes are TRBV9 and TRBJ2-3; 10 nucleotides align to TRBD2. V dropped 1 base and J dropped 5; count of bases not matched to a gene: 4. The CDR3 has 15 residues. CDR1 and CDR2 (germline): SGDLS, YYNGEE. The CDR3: CASSVRAGGLDTQYF. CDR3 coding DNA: TGTGCCAGCAGCGTAAGAGCGGGGGGGTTAGATACGCAGTATTTT.

The CDR3 sequence: CASSPKLAGGVNEQFF. CDR3 bases: TGTGCCAGCTCACCCAAACTAGCGGGGGGGGTCAATGAGCAGTTCTTC. V gene TRBV18 combines with J gene TRBJ2-1, with TRBD2 matching over 13 bases. CDR3 length: 16 residues. V dropped 3 bases and J dropped 6; count of bases not matched to a gene: 5. The germline CDR1 and CDR2 sequences are KGHSH and LQKENI. Complete variable domain (other parts from reference TRBV18 and TRBJ2-1): NAGVMQNPRHLVRRRGQEARLRCSPMKGHSHVYWYRQLPEEGLKFMVYLQKENIIDESGMPKERFSAEFPKEGPSILRIQQVVRGDSAAYFCASSPKLAGGVNEQFFGPGTRLTVL.